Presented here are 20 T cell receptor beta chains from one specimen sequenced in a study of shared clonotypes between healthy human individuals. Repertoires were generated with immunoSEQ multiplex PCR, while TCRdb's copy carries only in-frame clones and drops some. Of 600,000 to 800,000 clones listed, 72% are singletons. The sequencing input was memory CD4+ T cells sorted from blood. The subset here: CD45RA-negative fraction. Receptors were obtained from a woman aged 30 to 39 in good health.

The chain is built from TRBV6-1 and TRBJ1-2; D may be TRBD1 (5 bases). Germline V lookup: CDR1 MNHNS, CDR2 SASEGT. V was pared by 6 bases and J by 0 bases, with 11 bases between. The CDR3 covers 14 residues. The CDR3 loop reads CASRHQGTNYGYTF. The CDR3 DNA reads TGTGCCAGCAGGCACCAGGGTACTAACTATGGCTACACCTTC.

CDR3 coding DNA: TGTGCCAGCAGTATACCACCTGTACTAGCGGTAACCTACGAGCAGTACTTC. Protein sequence: CASSIPPVLAVTYEQYF. The chain recombines TRBV28 with TRBJ2-7; TRBD2 matches 8 bases. The germline CDR1 and CDR2 sequences are MDHEN and SYDVKM. V dropped 5 bases and J dropped 2; count of bases not matched to a gene: 14. This CDR3 contains 17 residues.

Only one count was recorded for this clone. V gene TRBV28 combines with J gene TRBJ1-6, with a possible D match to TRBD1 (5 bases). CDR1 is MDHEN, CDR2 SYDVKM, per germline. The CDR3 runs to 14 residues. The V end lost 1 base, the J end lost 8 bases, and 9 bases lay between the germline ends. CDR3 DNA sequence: TGTGCCAGCAGTTTATTCGCAGGGTATTCACCCCTCCACTTT. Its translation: CASSLFAGYSPLHF.

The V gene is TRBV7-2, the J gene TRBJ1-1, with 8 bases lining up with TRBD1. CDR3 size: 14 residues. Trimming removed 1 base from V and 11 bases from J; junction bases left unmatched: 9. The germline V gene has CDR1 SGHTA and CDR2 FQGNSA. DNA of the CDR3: TGTGCCAGCAGCTTAGACCTCCACAGGGGGAAGGCTTTCTTT. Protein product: CASSLDLHRGKAFF.

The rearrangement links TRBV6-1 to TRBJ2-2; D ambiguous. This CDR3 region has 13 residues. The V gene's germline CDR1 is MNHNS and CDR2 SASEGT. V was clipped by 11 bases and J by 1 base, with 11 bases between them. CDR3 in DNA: TGTGCCTCACAGACGGTGAACACCGGGGAGCTGTTTTTT. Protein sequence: CASQTVNTGELFF.

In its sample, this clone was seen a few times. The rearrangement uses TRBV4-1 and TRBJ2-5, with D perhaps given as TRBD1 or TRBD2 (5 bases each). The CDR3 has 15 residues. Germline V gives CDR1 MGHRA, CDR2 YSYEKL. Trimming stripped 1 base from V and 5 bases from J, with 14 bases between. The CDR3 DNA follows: TGCGCCAGCAGCCAAGGGAGCGAGGGGTTGGAGACCCAGTACTTC. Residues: CASSQGSEGLETQYF.

The CDR3 loop is CASSPLAGGSYEQYF. The CDR3 DNA reads TGTGCCAGCAGCCCGCTAGCGGGAGGATCCTACGAGCAGTACTTC. This chain joins TRBV27 and TRBJ2-5; TRBD2 aligns across 11 bases. The last part of the DNA fits TRBJ2-7 better; the J call may be wrong. Per the germline V gene, CDR1 is MNHEY and CDR2 is SMNVEV (reference sequence). The CDR3 is made up of 15 amino acids.

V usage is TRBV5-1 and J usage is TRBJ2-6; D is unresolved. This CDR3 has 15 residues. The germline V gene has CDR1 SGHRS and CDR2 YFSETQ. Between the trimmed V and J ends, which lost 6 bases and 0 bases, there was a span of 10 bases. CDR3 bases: TGCGCCAGCAAAATGGTGTTCTCTGGGGCCAACGTCCTGACTTTC. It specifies CASKMVFSGANVLTF.

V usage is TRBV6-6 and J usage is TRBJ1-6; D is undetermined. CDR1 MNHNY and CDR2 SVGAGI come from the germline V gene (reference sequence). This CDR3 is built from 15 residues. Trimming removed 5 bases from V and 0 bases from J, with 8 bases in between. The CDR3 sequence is CASSPQLSYNSPLHF. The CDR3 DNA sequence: TGTGCCAGCAGTCCACAGCTCTCCTATAATTCACCCCTCCACTTT.

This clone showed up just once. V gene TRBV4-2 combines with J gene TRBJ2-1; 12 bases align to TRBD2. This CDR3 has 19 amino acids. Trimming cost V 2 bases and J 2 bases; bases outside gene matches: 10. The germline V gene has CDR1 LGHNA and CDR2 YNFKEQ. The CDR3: CASSQLAGTSGFTYNEQFF. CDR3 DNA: TGTGCCAGCAGCCAACTAGCCGGGACTAGCGGGTTTACCTACAATGAGCAGTTCTTC.

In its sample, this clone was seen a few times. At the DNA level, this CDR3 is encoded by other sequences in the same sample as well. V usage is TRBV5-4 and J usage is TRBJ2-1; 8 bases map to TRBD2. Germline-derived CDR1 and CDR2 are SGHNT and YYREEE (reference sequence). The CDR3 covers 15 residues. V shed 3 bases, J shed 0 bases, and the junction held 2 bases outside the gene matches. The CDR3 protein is CASSSGTSSYNEQFF. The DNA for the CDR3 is TGTGCCAGCAGCTCCGGGACTAGCTCCTACAATGAGCAGTTCTTC.

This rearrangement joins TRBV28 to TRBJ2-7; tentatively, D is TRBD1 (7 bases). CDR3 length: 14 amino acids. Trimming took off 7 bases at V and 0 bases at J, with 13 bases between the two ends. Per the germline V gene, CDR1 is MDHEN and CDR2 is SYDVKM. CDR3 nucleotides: TGTGCCAGCATGGAGGGACAGAGCTCCTACGAGCAGTACTTC. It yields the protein CASMEGQSSYEQYF. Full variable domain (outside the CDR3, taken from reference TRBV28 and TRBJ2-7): DVKVTQSSRYLVKRTGEKVFLECVQDMDHENMFWYRQDPGLGLRLIYFSYDVKMKEKGDIPEGYSVSREKKERFSLILESASTNQTSMYLCASMEGQSSYEQYFGPGTRLTVT.

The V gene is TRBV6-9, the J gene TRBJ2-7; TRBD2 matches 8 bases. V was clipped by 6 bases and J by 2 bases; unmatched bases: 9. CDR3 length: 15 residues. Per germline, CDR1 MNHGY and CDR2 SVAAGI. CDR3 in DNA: TGTGCCAGCAGCGAGACTAGCGAGGCAACCTACGAGCAGTACTTC. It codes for CASSETSEATYEQYF.

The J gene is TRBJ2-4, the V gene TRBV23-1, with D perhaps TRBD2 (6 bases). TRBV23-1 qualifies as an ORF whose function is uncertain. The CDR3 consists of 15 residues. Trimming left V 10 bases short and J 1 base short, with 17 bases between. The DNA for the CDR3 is TGCGCCATCCCCCCGGGGGAGGTGGCCAAAAACATTCAGTACTTC. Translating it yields CAIPPGEVAKNIQYF.

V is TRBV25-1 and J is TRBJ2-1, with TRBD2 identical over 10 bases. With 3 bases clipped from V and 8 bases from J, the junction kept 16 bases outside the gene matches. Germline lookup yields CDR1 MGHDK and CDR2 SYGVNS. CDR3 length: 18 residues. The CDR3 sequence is CASSEGSQREGRVHEQFF. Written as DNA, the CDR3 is TGTGCCAGCAGTGAGGGCTCCCAGCGGGAGGGCCGGGTCCATGAGCAGTTCTTC.

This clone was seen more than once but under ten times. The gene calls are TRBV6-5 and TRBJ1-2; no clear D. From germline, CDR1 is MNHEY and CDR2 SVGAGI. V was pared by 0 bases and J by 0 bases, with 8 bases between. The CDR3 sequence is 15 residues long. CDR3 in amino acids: CASSYSFATNYGYTF. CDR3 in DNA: TGTGCCAGCAGTTACTCGTTTGCCACTAACTATGGCTACACCTTC.

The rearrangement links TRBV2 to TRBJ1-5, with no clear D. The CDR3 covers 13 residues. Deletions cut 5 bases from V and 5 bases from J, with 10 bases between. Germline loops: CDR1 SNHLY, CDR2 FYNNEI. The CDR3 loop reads CASSPENDQPQHF. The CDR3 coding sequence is TGTGCCAGCAGTCCTGAGAACGATCAGCCCCAGCATTTT.

The CDR3 nucleotides are TGTGCCAGCAGTGCTTTGGCAGTCAATCAGCCCCAGCATTTT. This codes for CASSALAVNQPQHF. V gene TRBV2 combines with J gene TRBJ1-5; no firm D call. Germline-derived CDR1 and CDR2 are SNHLY and FYNNEI. The CDR3 runs 14 residues. V lost 4 bases and J 3 bases, leaving 10 bases between the germline ends.

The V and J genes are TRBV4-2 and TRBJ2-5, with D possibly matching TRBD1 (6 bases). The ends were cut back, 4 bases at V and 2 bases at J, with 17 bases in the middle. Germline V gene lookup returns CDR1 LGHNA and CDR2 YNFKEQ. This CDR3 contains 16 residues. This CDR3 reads CASSRKTTGSQETQYF. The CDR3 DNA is TGTGCCAGCAGCCGAAAAACGACAGGTTCTCAAGAGACCCAGTACTTC.

The CDR3 here is CASSLSGTGWETQYF. The CDR3 nucleotides read TGTGCCAGCAGCTTGTCCGGGACAGGGTGGGAGACCCAGTACTTC. The V gene is TRBV5-8, the J gene TRBJ2-5; TRBD1 agrees at 9 bases. Germline CDR1 and CDR2: SGHTS and YDEGEE. The V segment lost 1 base and the J segment 5 bases; nucleotides outside the gene matches: 6. The CDR3 is made up of 15 amino acids.